This TCR beta chain is from a study of blood T cell repertoires in COVID-19. Turning to the study itself: Samples taken during acute and convalescent COVID-19 were collected in the United States, Italy and Spain. In each case, the material was cDNA or gDNA derived from T cells, B-cell-depleted T cells, or PBMCs.

Study processing details: Cell counts per sample came from amplifying reference gene primers. Libraries were prepared by immunoSEQ multiplex PCR; TCRdb keeps only in-frame clonotypes and omits some of them. For V, J and clone size, that table is used; D and trimming come from the DNA. The sample records approximately 100,000 clones, around 90% being singletons. The germline gives CDR1 MDHEN, CDR2 SYDVKM. The CDR3 is 11 residues long. V shed 3 bases and J shed 5 bases, with 4 bases lying between them. The sequence came from an older man with acute or convalescent COVID-19. The sample consisted of peripheral blood. The chain is built from TRBV28 and TRBJ2-5; D is unclear. The CDR3 sequence is CASSFSETQYF. The DNA of the CDR3 is TGTGCCAGCAGTTTTAGCGAGACCCAGTACTTC. The variable domain in full, with the rest retrieved from reference TRBV28 and TRBJ2-5, is DVKVTQSSRYLVKRTGEKVFLECVQDMDHENMFWYRQDPGLGLRLIYFSYDVKMKEKGDIPEGYSVSREKKERFSLILESASTNQTSMYLCASSFSETQYFGPGTRLLVL.